The 8 T cell receptor beta chains below come from one sample, sequenced in a study of T cell clonality in common variable immunodeficiency. Some clones are missing from TCRdb's copy, which holds only in-frame ones; the method was immunoSEQ multiplex PCR. The repertoire consists of about 59,000 clones, none detected only once. Sample: peripheral blood mononuclear cells. Receptors were obtained from a person aged 18 to 69 in good health.

Notes on this clone: The CDR3 is cut off 3 residues early in the read; its end comes from the germline J gene. The chain couples TRBV19 to TRBJ2-2; tentatively, D is TRBD1 (6 bases). This CDR3 is built from 14 residues. CDR1 and CDR2 from the germline V gene are LNHDA and SQIVND (reference sequence). The CDR3 sequence: CASTTGRGNEKLFF. The sequenced CDR3 bases are TGTGCCAGTACTACGGGCAGGGGTAATGAAAAG.

This clone was seen at least ten times. The CDR3 end is not reached by the read, which stops 3 residues before it; the germline J gene fills it in. The chain is built from TRBV12-3 or TRBV12-4 and TRBJ2-1; 10 nucleotides match TRBD2. V dropped 2 bases and J dropped 6; count of bases not matched to a gene: 4. The CDR3 length is 15 residues. CDR3 in amino acids: CASSLIAGGSNEQFF. The CDR3 bases that were read are TGTGCCAGCAGTTTAATAGCGGGAGGTTCCAATGAG.

This clone was detected many times. The read comes to an end 3 residues before the CDR3 does, leaving the germline J gene to fill in the end. The chain combines TRBV28 with TRBJ1-2; tentatively, D is TRBD1 (6 bases). The CDR3 sequence is 15 residues long. Germline V gene data show CDR1 as MDHEN and CDR2 as SYDVKM. CDR3 sequence: CASSSRGGPTDTYTF. The DNA read from the CDR3 is TGTGCCAGCAGTTCGCGGGGGGGGCCCACAGATACG.

This clone was seen many times. The DNA ends 3 residues before the CDR3 does, and the rest of the CDR3 is filled in from the germline J gene. The chain joins TRBV12-3 or TRBV12-4 to TRBJ2-5; 9 nucleotides align to TRBD1. The CDR3 runs 14 residues. Trimming at V came to 6 bases and at J to 6 bases, leaving 8 bases not matched to a gene. The CDR3 spells CASRTGTGPQTQYF. CDR3 DNA (partial): TGTGCCAGCAGAACCGGGACAGGGCCCCAGACC.

The sample holds many counts of this clone. The read terminates 3 residues before the CDR3 end, so the remaining end is supplied by the germline J gene. The rearrangement uses TRBV5-5 and TRBJ2-3; D is tentatively TRBD1 or TRBD2 (5 bases each). Germline lookup yields CDR1 SGHKS and CDR2 YYEKEE (reference sequence). The CDR3 totals 14 residues. Here the CDR3 reads CASSLDRGRETQYF. The DNA read from the CDR3 is TGTGCCAGCAGCTTAGACAGAGGGCGAGAGACG. Full variable domain (outside the CDR3, taken from reference TRBV5-5 and TRBJ2-3): DAGVTQSPTHLIKTRGQQVTLRCSPISGHKSVSWYQQVLGQGPQFIFQYYEKEERGRGNFPDRFSARQFPNYSSELNVNALLLGDSALYLCASSLDRGRETQYFGPGTRLTVL.

This clone has just a few counts. With the read ending 3 residues before the CDR3 end, the germline J gene is used to fill in that end. The chain carries TRBV19 and TRBJ1-2; no reliable D call. CDR3 length: 16 amino acids. The germline gives CDR1 LNHDA, CDR2 SQIVND (reference sequence). The CDR3 protein is CASREKSGSLWDDYTF. The CDR3 bases that were read are TGTGCCAGTAGGGAGAAGAGCGGGAGTTTGTGGGATGAC.

This clone was seen many times. The read stops 3 residues short of the end of the CDR3; the missing end is completed from the germline J gene. This chain links TRBV13 with TRBJ1-6, with a possible D match to TRBD1 (6 bases). V lost 5 bases and J 6 bases, leaving 14 bases between the germline ends. The length of the CDR3 is 15 residues. Germline V gene lookup returns CDR1 PRHDT and CDR2 FYEKMQ (reference sequence). This CDR3 is CASSQTPGVNSPLHF. CDR3 bases read: TGTGCCAGCAGCCAGACCCCAGGGGTTAATTCACCC.

This clone occurred many times. The DNA ends 3 residues before the CDR3 does, and the rest of the CDR3 is filled in from the germline J gene. The chain employs TRBV7-2 and TRBJ2-2; D may be TRBD1 (5 bases). Trimming removed 5 bases at V and 2 bases at J, with 12 bases between. There are 15 residues in the CDR3. Germline CDR1 SGHTA, CDR2 FQGNSA. The part of the CDR3 DNA that was read is TGTGCCAGCAGCCAGACAGTCACCAACACCGGGGAG. Its translation is CASSQTVTNTGE. The whole CDR3 sequence is CASSQTVTNTGELFF. Supplemented by reference TRBV7-2 and TRBJ2-2, the full variable domain reads GAGVSQSPSNKVTEKGKDVELRCDPISGHTALYWYRQSLGQGLEFLIYFQGNSAPDKSGLPSDRFSAERTGGSVSTLTIQRTQQEDSAVYLCASSQTVTNTGELFFGEGSRLTVL.